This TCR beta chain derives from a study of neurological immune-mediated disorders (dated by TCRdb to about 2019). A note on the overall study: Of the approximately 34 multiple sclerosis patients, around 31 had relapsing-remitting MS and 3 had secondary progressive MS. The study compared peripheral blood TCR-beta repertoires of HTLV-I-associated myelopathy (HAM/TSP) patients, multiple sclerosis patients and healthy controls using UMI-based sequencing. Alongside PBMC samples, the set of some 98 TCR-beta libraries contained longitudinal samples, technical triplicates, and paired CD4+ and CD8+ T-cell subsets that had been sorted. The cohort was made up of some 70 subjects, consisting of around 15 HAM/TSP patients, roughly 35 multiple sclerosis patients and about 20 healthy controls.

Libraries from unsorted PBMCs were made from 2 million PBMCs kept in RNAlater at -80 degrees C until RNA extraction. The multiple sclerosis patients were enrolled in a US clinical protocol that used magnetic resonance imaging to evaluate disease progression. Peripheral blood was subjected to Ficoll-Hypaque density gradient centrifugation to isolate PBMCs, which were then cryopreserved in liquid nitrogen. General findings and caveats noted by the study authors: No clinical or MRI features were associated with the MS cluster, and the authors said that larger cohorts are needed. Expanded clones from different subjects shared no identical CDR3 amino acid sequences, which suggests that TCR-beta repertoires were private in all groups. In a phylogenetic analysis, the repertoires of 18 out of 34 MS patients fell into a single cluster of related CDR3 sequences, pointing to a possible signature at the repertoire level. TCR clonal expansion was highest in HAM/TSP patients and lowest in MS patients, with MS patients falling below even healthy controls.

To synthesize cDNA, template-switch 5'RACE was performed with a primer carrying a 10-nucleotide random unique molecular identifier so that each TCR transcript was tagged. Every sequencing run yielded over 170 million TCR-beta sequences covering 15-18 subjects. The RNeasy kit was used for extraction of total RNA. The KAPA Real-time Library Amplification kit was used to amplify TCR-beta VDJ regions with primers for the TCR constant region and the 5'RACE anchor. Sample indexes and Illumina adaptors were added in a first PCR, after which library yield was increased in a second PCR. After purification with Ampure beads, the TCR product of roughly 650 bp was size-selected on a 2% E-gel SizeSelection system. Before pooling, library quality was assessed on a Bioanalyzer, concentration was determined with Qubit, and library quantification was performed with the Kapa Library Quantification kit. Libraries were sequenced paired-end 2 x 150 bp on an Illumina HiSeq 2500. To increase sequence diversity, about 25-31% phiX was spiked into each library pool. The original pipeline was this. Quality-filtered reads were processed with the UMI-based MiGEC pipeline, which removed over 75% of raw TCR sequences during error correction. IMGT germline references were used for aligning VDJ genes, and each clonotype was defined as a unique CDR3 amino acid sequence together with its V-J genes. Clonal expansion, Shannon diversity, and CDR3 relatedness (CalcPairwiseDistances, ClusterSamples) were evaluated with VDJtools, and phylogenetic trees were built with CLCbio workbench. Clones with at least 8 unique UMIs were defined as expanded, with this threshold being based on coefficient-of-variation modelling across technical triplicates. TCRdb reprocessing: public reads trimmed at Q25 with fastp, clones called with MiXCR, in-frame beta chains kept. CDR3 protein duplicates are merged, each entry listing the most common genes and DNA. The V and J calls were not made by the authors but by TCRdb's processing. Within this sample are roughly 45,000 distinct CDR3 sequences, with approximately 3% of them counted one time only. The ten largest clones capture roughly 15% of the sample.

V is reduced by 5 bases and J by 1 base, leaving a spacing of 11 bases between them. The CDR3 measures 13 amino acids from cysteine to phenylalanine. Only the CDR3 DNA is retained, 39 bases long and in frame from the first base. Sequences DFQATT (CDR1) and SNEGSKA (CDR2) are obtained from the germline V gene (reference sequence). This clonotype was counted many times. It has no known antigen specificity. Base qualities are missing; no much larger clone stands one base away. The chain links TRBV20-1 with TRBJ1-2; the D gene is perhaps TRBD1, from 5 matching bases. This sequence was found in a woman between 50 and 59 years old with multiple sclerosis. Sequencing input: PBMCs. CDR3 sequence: CSAGTQGNYGYTF. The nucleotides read TGCAGTGCTGGAACGCAGGGTAACTATGGCTACACCTTC.